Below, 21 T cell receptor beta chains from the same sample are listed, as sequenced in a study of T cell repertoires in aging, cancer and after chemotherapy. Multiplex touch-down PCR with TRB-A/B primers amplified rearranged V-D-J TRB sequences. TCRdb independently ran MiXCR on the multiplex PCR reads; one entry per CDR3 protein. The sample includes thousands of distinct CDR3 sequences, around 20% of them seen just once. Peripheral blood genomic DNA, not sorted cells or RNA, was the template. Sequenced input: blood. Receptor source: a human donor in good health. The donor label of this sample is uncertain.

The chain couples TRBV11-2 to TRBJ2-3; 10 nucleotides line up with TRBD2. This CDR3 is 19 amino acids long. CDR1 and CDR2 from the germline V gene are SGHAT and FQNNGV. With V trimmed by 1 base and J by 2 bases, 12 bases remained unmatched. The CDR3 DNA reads TGTGCCAGCAGCTTAGTTCCGATAGCGGGGGGATACTACACAGATACGCAGTATTTT. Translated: CASSLVPIAGGYYTDTQYF.

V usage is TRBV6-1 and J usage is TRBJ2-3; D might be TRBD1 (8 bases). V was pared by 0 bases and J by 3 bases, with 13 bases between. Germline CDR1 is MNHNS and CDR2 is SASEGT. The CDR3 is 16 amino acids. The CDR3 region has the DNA TGTGCCAGCAGTGAAGCCACAGGGGGGGTGACAGATACGCAGTATTTT. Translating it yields CASSEATGGVTDTQYF.

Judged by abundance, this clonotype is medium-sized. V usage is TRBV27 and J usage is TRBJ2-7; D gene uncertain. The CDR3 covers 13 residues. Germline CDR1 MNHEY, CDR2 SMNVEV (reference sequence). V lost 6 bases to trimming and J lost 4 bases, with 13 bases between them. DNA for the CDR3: TGTGCCAGCAGAGATAAACAGAGTTACGAGCAGTACTTC. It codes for CASRDKQSYEQYF.

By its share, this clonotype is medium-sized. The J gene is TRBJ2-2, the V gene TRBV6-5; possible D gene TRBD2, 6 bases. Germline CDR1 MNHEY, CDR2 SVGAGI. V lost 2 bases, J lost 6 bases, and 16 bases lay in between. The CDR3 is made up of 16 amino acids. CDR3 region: CASSYGGARVAGELFF. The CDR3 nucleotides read TGTGCCAGCAGTTACGGCGGGGCCCGGGTCGCCGGGGAGCTGTTTTTT.

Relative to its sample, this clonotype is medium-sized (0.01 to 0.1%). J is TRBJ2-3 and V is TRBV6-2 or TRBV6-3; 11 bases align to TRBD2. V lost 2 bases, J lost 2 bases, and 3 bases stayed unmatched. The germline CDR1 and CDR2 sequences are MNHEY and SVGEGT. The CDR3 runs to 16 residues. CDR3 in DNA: TGTGCCAGCAGTTACGGGACTAGCGGAGCCACAGATACGCAGTATTTT. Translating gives CASSYGTSGATDTQYF.

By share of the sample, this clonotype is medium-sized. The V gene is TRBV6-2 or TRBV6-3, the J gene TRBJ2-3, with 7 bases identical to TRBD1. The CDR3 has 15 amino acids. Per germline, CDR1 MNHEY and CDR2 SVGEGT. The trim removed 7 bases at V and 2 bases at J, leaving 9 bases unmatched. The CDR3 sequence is CASNPGQPFTDTQYF. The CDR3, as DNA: TGTGCCAGCAACCCGGGACAGCCGTTCACAGATACGCAGTATTTT.

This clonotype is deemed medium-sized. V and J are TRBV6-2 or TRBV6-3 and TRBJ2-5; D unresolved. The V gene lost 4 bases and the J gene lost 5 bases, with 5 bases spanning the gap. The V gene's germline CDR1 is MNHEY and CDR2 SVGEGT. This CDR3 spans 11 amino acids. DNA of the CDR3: TGTGCCAGCAGTTCCGCTGAGACCCAGTACTTC. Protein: CASSSAETQYF.

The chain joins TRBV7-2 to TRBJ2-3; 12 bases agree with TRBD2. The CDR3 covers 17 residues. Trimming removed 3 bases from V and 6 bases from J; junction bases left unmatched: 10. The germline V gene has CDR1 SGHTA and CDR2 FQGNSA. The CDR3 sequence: CASSFHASGGAADTQYF. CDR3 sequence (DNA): TGTGCCAGCAGCTTTCACGCTAGCGGGGGGGCTGCGGATACGCAGTATTTT. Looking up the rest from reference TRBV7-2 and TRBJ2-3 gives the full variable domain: GAGVSQSPSNKVTEKGKDVELRCDPISGHTALYWYRQSLGQGLEFLIYFQGNSAPDKSGLPSDRFSAERTGGSVSTLTIQRTQQEDSAVYLCASSFHASGGAADTQYFGPGTRLTVL.

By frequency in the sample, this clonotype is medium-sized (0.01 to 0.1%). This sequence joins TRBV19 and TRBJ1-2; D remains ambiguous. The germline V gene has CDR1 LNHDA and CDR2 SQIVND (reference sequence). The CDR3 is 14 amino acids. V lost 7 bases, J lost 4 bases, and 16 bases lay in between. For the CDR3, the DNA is TGTGCCAGTACCCCTATGTGGGCAGGCTATGGCTACACCTTC. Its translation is CASTPMWAGYGYTF.

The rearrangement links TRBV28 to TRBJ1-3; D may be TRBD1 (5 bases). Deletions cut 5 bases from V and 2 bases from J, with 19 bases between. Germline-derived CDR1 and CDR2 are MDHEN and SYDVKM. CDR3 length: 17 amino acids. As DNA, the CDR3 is TGTGCCAGCAGTACGGGACCCGGGAGTGGGACTGGAAACACCATATATTTT. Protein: CASSTGPGSGTGNTIYF.

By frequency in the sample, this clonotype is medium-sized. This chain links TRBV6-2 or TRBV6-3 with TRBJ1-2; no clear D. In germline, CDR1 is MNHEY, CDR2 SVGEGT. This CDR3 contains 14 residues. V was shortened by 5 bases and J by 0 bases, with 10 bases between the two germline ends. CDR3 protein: CASSGGLTNYGYTF. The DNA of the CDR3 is TGTGCCAGCAGTGGAGGGCTCACTAACTATGGCTACACCTTC.

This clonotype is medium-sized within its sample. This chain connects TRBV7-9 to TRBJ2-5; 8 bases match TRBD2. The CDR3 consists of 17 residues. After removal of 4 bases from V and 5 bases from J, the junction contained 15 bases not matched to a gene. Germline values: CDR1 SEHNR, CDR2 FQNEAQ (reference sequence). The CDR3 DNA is TGTGCCAGCAGCTCAGGGTGGCAGCGGGGGTTGAAGGAGACCCAGTACTTC. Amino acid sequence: CASSSGWQRGLKETQYF.

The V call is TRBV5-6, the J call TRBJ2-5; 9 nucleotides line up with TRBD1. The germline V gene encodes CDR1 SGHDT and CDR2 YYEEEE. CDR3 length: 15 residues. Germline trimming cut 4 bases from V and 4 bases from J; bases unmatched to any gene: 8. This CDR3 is CASSLRTGDVETQYF. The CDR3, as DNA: TGTGCCAGCAGCCTCCGGACAGGGGACGTAGAGACCCAGTACTTC.

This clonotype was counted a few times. This chain's CDR3 is CATQQSGTGGSEAFF. CDR3 sequence (DNA): TGTGCCACCCAGCAATCCGGGACAGGGGGCTCTGAAGCTTTCTTT. The chain couples TRBV18 to TRBJ1-1, with 12 positions matching TRBD1. Germline values: CDR1 KGHSH, CDR2 LQKENI. This CDR3 comprises 15 residues. The V segment lost 10 bases and the J segment 6 bases; nucleotides outside the gene matches: 12.

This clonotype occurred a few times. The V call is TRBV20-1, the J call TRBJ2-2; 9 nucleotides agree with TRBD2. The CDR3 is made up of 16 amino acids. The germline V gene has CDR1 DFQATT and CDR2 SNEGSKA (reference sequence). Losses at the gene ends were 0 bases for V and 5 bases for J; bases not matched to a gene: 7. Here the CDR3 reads CSARDGLAGTTGELFF. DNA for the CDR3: TGCAGTGCTAGAGACGGGCTAGCGGGAACGACCGGGGAGCTGTTTTTT.

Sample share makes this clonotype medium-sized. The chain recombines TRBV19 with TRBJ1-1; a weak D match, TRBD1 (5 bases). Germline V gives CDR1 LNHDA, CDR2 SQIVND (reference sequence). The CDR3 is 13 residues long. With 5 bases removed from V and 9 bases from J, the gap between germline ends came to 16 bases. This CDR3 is CASSVGRAGQAFF. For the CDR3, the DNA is TGTGCCAGTAGTGTGGGAAGAGCAGGGCAAGCTTTCTTT.

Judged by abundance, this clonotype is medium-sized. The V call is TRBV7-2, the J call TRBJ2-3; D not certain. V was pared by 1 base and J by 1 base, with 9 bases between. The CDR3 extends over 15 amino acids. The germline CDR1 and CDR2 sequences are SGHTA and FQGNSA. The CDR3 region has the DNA TGTGCCAGCAGCTTAGTGGGCCGTCGCACAGATACGCAGTATTTT. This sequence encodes CASSLVGRRTDTQYF. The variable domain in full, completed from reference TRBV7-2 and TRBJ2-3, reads GAGVSQSPSNKVTEKGKDVELRCDPISGHTALYWYRQSLGQGLEFLIYFQGNSAPDKSGLPSDRFSAERTGGSVSTLTIQRTQQEDSAVYLCASSLVGRRTDTQYFGPGTRLTVL.

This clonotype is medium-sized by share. Here the CDR3 reads CASTQNTGDTGELFF. Written as DNA, the CDR3 is TGTGCCAGCACCCAAAACACAGGAGACACCGGGGAGCTGTTTTTT. The chain links TRBV13 to TRBJ2-2; D may be TRBD1 (5 bases). The V end lost 7 bases, the J end lost 3 bases, and 15 bases lay between the germline ends. This CDR3 is 15 amino acids long. In germline, CDR1 is PRHDT, CDR2 FYEKMQ (reference sequence).

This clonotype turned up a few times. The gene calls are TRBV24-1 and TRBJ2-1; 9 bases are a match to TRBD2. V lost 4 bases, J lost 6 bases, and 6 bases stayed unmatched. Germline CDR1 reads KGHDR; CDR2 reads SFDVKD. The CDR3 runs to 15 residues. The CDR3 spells CATSERGGPANEQFF. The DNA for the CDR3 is TGTGCCACCAGTGAGCGGGGGGGCCCCGCCAATGAGCAGTTCTTC.

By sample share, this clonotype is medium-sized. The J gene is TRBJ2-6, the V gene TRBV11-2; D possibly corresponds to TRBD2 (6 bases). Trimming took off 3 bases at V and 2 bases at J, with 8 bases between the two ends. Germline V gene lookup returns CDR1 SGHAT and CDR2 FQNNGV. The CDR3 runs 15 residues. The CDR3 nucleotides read TGTGCCAGCAGCTTGTGGGGGGCTGGGGCCAACGTCCTGACTTTC. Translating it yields CASSLWGAGANVLTF.

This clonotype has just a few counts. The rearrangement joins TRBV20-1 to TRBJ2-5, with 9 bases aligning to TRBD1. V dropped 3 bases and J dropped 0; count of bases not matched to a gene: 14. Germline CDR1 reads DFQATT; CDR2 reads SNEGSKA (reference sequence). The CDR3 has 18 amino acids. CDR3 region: CSASSFGQGKAYQETQYF. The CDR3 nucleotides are TGCAGTGCTAGCTCCTTCGGACAGGGGAAGGCGTACCAAGAGACCCAGTACTTC.